This T cell receptor beta chain was sequenced in a study of blood T cell repertoires in COVID-19. Study in general: Samples taken during acute and convalescent COVID-19 were collected in the United States, Italy and Spain.

Data came from immunoSEQ multiplex PCR; TCRdb stores just in-frame clones and leaves some out. The data show about 99,000 clones, 80% to 90% seen once. CDR3 size: 14 residues. Germline-derived CDR1 and CDR2 are LNHDA and SQIVND (reference sequence). V dropped 3 bases and J dropped 2 bases, with 10 bases sitting between them. The genes are TRBV19 and TRBJ1-1, with TRBD1 as a possible D gene (6 bases). The clonotype originates from a woman in her sixties or seventies with acute or convalescent COVID-19. What was sequenced was peripheral blood. In DNA form, the CDR3 reads TGTGCCAGTAGTATGGCGGGGGGCAACACTGAAGCTTTCTTT. Translated: CASSMAGGNTEAFF.